The 14 T cell receptor beta chains given below trace back to one sample, sequenced in a study of blood T cells in healthy people across ages. A second PCR of roughly 7 to 11 cycles used a sample-barcoded 5' primer and a J-beta primer mix. A single record per CDR3 protein comes from TCRdb applying MiXCR to the 5' RACE reads. The sample holds 1.5 million to 1.8 million distinct CDR3 sequences, 35% to 45% seen once. Sequenced input: blood. The receptors come from a woman between 18 and 29 years old in good health.

The chain carries TRBV4-3 and TRBJ1-5; D ambiguous. Per germline, CDR1 LGHNA and CDR2 YSLEER. The CDR3 runs to 15 residues. V was cut by 0 bases and J by 9 bases, with 15 bases left in between. CDR3 sequence: CASSQDHSRVLPQHF. In DNA form, the CDR3 reads TGCGCCAGCAGCCAAGACCACTCCCGGGTTCTGCCCCAGCATTTT.

A few counts support this clonotype. The CDR3 reads CASSGTGISPLHF. DNA of the CDR3: TGTGCCAGCAGTGGAACAGGAATATCACCCCTCCACTTT. J is TRBJ1-6 and V is TRBV6-1; perhaps TRBD1 as D (5 bases). CDR1 and CDR2 (germline): MNHNS, SASEGT. The CDR3 runs to 13 residues. Trimming cost V 4 bases and J 10 bases, with 11 bases left between them.

This clonotype was counted only a few times. The J gene is TRBJ2-3, the V gene TRBV12-3 or TRBV12-4, with TRBD2 identical over 8 bases. There are 15 residues in the CDR3. V dropped 6 bases and J dropped 4; count of bases not matched to a gene: 9. The CDR3 here is CASSPTSASSDTQYF. The DNA of the CDR3 is TGTGCCAGCAGCCCGACTAGCGCCTCCTCAGATACGCAGTATTTT.

The V gene is TRBV4-3, the J gene TRBJ2-1; D gene ambiguous. V was shortened by 0 bases and J by 10 bases, with 13 bases between the two germline ends. This CDR3 spans 14 amino acids. Looked up from germline, CDR1 is LGHNA and CDR2 is YSLEER. The CDR3 region is CASSQEANTYEQFF. Here the CDR3 DNA reads TGCGCCAGCAGCCAAGAAGCCAACACCTACGAGCAGTTCTTC.

The J gene is TRBJ2-1, the V gene TRBV7-9; maybe TRBD2 (6 bases). Germline assignment: CDR1 SEHNR and CDR2 FQNEAQ (reference sequence). Trimming removed 2 bases from V and 4 bases from J, with 15 bases in between. CDR3 length: 16 amino acids. In DNA form, the CDR3 reads TGTGCCAGCAGCTTATTGGGGCTAGCGCTTTACAATGAGCAGTTCTTC. It translates to CASSLLGLALYNEQFF.

In nucleotides, the CDR3 is TGTGCCAGCAGCTTAGGTGGGGCCTACATTCAGTACTTC. Translated: CASSLGGAYIQYF. The chain has TRBV7-9 and TRBJ2-4; possibly TRBD1 for D (5 bases). CDR1 and CDR2 (germline): SEHNR, FQNEAQ (reference sequence). There are 13 residues in the CDR3. V gave up 1 base and J gave up 8 bases, with 9 bases separating them. The variable domain in full, completed from reference TRBV7-9 and TRBJ2-4, reads DTGVSQNPRHKITKRGQNVTFRCDPISEHNRLYWYRQTLGQGPEFLTYFQNEAQLEKSRLLSDRFSAERPKGSFSTLEIQRTEQGDSAMYLCASSLGGAYIQYFGAGTRLSVL.

The rearrangement links TRBV7-6 to TRBJ2-5, with D possibly being TRBD1 or TRBD2 (6 bases each). Germline V gene lookup returns CDR1 SGHVS and CDR2 FNYEAQ. Trimming cost V 0 bases and J 11 bases, with 16 bases left between them. The CDR3 has 14 amino acids. DNA for the CDR3: TGTGCCAGCAGCTTAGCGGGGGGCAACAATGAGCAGTACTTC. Translated: CASSLAGGNNEQYF.

This clonotype was found once. This chain joins TRBV28 and TRBJ1-2; tentative D call: TRBD1 (5 bases). V lost 8 bases and J 3 bases, leaving 16 bases between the germline ends. Germline V gives CDR1 MDHEN, CDR2 SYDVKM. CDR3 length: 14 amino acids. The CDR3 region is CASVLDGGDYGYTF. DNA for the CDR3: TGTGCCAGCGTCCTTGATGGGGGGGACTATGGCTACACCTTC.

This chain links TRBV6-5 with TRBJ2-1, with D unclear. Germline CDR1 and CDR2: MNHEY and SVGAGI. The CDR3 extends over 15 amino acids. Deletions cut 0 bases from V and 6 bases from J, with 12 bases between. Here the CDR3 reads CASSYSPDGFNEQFF. The DNA of the CDR3 is TGTGCCAGCAGTTACTCGCCCGACGGATTCAATGAGCAGTTCTTC.

The chain links TRBV20-1 to TRBJ2-3; D might be TRBD1 or TRBD2, each matching 5 bases. Trimming cost V 8 bases and J 4 bases, with 10 bases left between them. The CDR3 sequence is 11 residues long. In germline, CDR1 is DFQATT, CDR2 SNEGSKA (reference sequence). The CDR3 sequence is CSTQEADTQYF. CDR3 nucleotide sequence: TGCAGTACACAGGAGGCAGATACGCAGTATTTT.

About this clonotype: Possible read error: a much larger clone is one base away. The V gene is TRBV29-1, the J gene TRBJ1-2; 7 bases align to TRBD1. The CDR3 is 12 residues long. V trimming: 7 bases; J trimming: 4 bases; junction bases outside the gene matches: 6. From germline, CDR1 is SQVTM and CDR2 ANQGSEA. CDR3 sequence (DNA): TGCAGCGCCGTGACAGGGCCCTATGGCTACACCTTC. Amino acid sequence: CSAVTGPYGYTF. Full variable domain (outside the CDR3, taken from reference TRBV29-1 and TRBJ1-2): SAVISQKPSRDICQRGTSLTIQCQVDSQVTMMFWYRQQPGQSLTLIATANQGSEATYESGFVIDKFPISRPNLTFSTLTVSNMSPEDSSIYLCSAVTGPYGYTFGSGTRLTVV.

The chain combines TRBV12-3 or TRBV12-4 with TRBJ1-4; possible D gene TRBD1, 5 bases. Trimming took off 1 base at V and 7 bases at J, with 13 bases between the two ends. The CDR3 has 15 amino acids. The CDR3 region is CASSLERQRFEKLFF. DNA of the CDR3: TGTGCCAGCAGTTTAGAGAGACAGAGGTTTGAAAAACTGTTTTTT.

This chain joins TRBV4-3 and TRBJ2-3; 9 nucleotides line up with TRBD2. This CDR3 has 15 residues. The germline V gene has CDR1 LGHNA and CDR2 YSLEER. V lost 3 bases, J lost 0 bases, and 1 base stayed unmatched. For the CDR3, the DNA is TGCGCCAGCAGCCAGGGGACTAGCAGCACAGATACGCAGTATTTT. As protein: CASSQGTSSTDTQYF.

This clonotype appeared a few times. This chain links TRBV29-1 with TRBJ2-1; tentatively, D is TRBD1 or TRBD2 (5 bases each). Germline values: CDR1 SQVTM, CDR2 ANQGSEA. This CDR3 spans 13 amino acids. V gave up 6 bases and J gave up 5 bases, with 14 bases separating them. The CDR3 sequence is CSVDIRGHNEQFF. CDR3 DNA sequence: TGCAGCGTCGACATCCGGGGCCACAATGAGCAGTTCTTC.